This TCR beta chain was identified during a study of technical replicates of blood from four donors. The germline V gene encodes CDR1 SNHLY and CDR2 FYNNEI. There are 12 residues in the CDR3. V lost 7 bases and J lost 3, with 10 bases in between. The repertoire was sequenced with immunoSEQ multiplex PCR; TCRdb's copy has only in-frame clones and lacks some. The sample yields roughly 71,000 clones, 95% to 96% seen once. The chain has TRBV2 and TRBJ2-7; tentative D call: TRBD1 (6 bases). The sample taken for sequencing was T cells isolated from PBMCs. The source of this sequence is a human donor in good health. The CDR3 region has the DNA TGTGCCAGCAAGGGGGTGGACTACGAGCAGTACTTC. The encoded protein is CASKGVDYEQYF.